This T cell receptor (beta chain) was captured in a study of blood T cells in healthy people across ages. The sample holds a few counts of this clonotype. V was clipped by 2 bases and J by 8 bases, with 16 bases between them. Germline-derived CDR1 and CDR2 are SGHTA and FQGNSA. The CDR3 extends over 15 amino acids. With a J-beta primer mix and a sample-barcoded 5' primer, a second PCR ran about 6 to 11 cycles. TCRdb re-derived calls from the 5' RACE reads in MiXCR, one entry per CDR3 protein. The top ten hold 6.5% to 10% of the sample, which has some 1.4 million distinct CDR3 sequences, about 43% seen once.

This chain links TRBV7-2 with TRBJ2-1, with D possibly being TRBD1 (5 bases). The clonotype comes from a woman between 18 and 29 years old in good health. What was sequenced was blood. CDR3 nucleotides: TGTGCCAGCAGCTTATCTAGGGGTGTGGTTTATGAGCAGTTCTTC. This codes for CASSLSRGVVYEQFF.